A single T cell receptor (beta chain) is shown here with its context. What it binds is unknown. This sample was included in a study of T cells in localized non-small cell lung cancer. Study results and caveats: Peak T cell clonality was found in uninvolved adjacent lung, exceeding tumor.

Sequencing used immunoSEQ multiplex PCR; TCRdb keeps in-frame clones, though not all of them. Of more than 70,000 clones in the sample, 84% were seen once. Losses at the gene ends were 2 bases for V and 0 bases for J; bases not matched to a gene: 6. Germline V lookup: CDR1 WSHSY, CDR2 SAAADI. The CDR3 extends over 17 amino acids. Sequencing was performed on peripheral blood, taken before any cancer treatment. The gene calls are TRBV10-2 and TRBJ2-3; 9 bases are shared with TRBD2. The receptor comes from a man aged 35 to 69 with stage I lung adenocarcinoma. The CDR3 DNA is TGCGCCAGCAGTGAGCGCAGGACTAGCGTAAGCACAGATACGCAGTATTTT. Translated, it gives CASSERRTSVSTDTQYF.